The 20 T cell receptor beta chains presented below share a single source sample, sequenced in a study of Ad26.COV2.S vaccination and SARS-CoV-2 variants. Treatment denoted: roughly 19 received Ad26.COV2.S at low or high dose, single or two shots; roughly five received placebo; per-sample allocation not given. Following the first vaccine or placebo injection, samples were taken on day 63. TCRdb's table, derived via immunoSEQ multiplex PCR, lists solely in-frame clones and lacks some. The repertoire includes a few hundred thousand clones, 80% to 90% of them detected once, and just under 7.5% sits in the top ten. Source: peripheral blood, taken in a trial of Ad26.COV2.S vaccine versus placebo. The origin of the receptors is a person between 18 and 60 years old who received the Ad26.COV2.S COVID-19 vaccine or a placebo.

The chain has TRBV10-3 and TRBJ1-3; D may be TRBD1 (6 bases). The CDR3 consists of 14 residues. Germline V gene sequence: CDR1 ENHRY, CDR2 SYGVKD. Trimming left V 10 bases short and J 0 bases short, with 13 bases between. This chain's CDR3 is CATGGGSSGNTIYF. In nucleotides, the CDR3 is TGTGCCACCGGGGGCGGGAGCTCTGGAAACACCATATATTTT.

The CDR3: CASRVRQGRNYGYTF. In DNA, the CDR3 is TGTGCCAGCAGGGTACGACAGGGGAGGAACTATGGCTACACCTTC. This chain connects TRBV6-5 to TRBJ1-2; 8 bases agree with TRBD1. Trimming at V came to 6 bases and at J to 2 bases, leaving 8 bases not matched to a gene. CDR1 MNHEY and CDR2 SVGAGI come from the germline V gene. This CDR3 has 15 residues.

J is TRBJ2-7 and V is TRBV4-1; D not resolved. V was clipped by 0 bases and J by 7 bases, with 22 bases between them. Germline values: CDR1 MGHRA, CDR2 YSYEKL. The CDR3 loop spans 17 amino acids. CDR3 residues: CASSQDDRPLDVWEQYF. The CDR3, as DNA: TGCGCCAGCAGCCAAGACGATAGACCCTTAGATGTCTGGGAGCAGTACTTC.

The chain employs TRBV5-6 and TRBJ1-4; D is undetermined. From germline, CDR1 is SGHDT and CDR2 YYEEEE. Deletions cut 4 bases from V and 6 bases from J, with 22 bases between. The CDR3 sequence is 17 residues long. The CDR3 bases are TGTGCCAGCAGCGCCCGACCTTACAGTCTTGGGGATGAAAAACTGTTTTTT. Amino acids: CASSARPYSLGDEKLFF.

The chain is built from TRBV6-6 and TRBJ1-2; 7 bases match TRBD1. This CDR3 is built from 14 residues. Per germline, CDR1 MNHNY and CDR2 SVGAGI (reference sequence). V was pared by 5 bases and J by 8 bases, with 11 bases of the junction left unmatched. CDR3 in DNA: TGTGCCAGCAGTCTGACAGGGTTCCCCGGCGGCTACACCTTC. Its translation is CASSLTGFPGGYTF.

This clone was observed a single time. The chain employs TRBV12-5 and TRBJ1-5; possible D gene TRBD1, 5 bases. Trimming left V 0 bases short and J 7 bases short, with 19 bases between. CDR1 LGHNT and CDR2 FRNRAP come from the germline V gene. This CDR3 region has 17 residues. CDR3 in amino acids: CASGLVLTGRNAQPQHF. CDR3 bases: TGTGCTAGTGGTTTGGTCCTAACAGGACGTAACGCCCAGCCCCAGCATTTT.

The V call is TRBV5-1, the J call TRBJ1-1; D not resolved. The CDR3 contains 14 residues. The ends were cut back, 4 bases at V and 1 base at J, with 11 bases in the middle. From germline, CDR1 is SGHRS and CDR2 YFSETQ. CDR3 nucleotide sequence: TGCGCCAGCAGCGGTTTAGCGGGGAACACTGAAGCTTTCTTT. It encodes CASSGLAGNTEAFF.

The chain has TRBV19 and TRBJ1-1; the D is unclear. There are 14 residues in the CDR3. V dropped 3 bases and J dropped 3 bases, with 11 bases sitting between them. Germline assignment: CDR1 LNHDA and CDR2 SQIVND (reference sequence). The CDR3, as DNA: TGTGCCAGTAGTATGGCCCTCCGGGACACTGAAGCTTTCTTT. It translates to CASSMALRDTEAFF.

The chain has TRBV12-5 and TRBJ1-1, with 9 nucleotides matching TRBD1. The germline gives CDR1 LGHNT, CDR2 FRNRAP. Trimming removed 0 bases from V and 5 bases from J; junction bases left unmatched: 7. The CDR3 covers 16 residues. CDR3 residues: CASGLVDRGFWTEAFF. The CDR3 DNA reads TGTGCTAGTGGTTTGGTTGACAGGGGGTTTTGGACTGAAGCTTTCTTT.

The chain is built from TRBV24-1 and TRBJ1-4; the match to TRBD1 covers 7 bases. The CDR3 sequence is 13 residues long. In germline, CDR1 is KGHDR, CDR2 SFDVKD. Trimming removed 5 bases from V and 6 bases from J; junction bases left unmatched: 2. CDR3 DNA: TGTGCCACCAGTGGCACAGGGGATGAAAAACTGTTTTTT. Its translation is CATSGTGDEKLFF.

The chain links TRBV2 to TRBJ2-5; 11 nucleotides line up with TRBD2. Germline assignment: CDR1 SNHLY and CDR2 FYNNEI. The CDR3 runs 17 residues. Trimming removed 6 bases from V and 5 bases from J; junction bases left unmatched: 14. CDR3 region: CASRASTSGAAGETQYF. The CDR3, as DNA: TGTGCCAGCAGGGCTTCGACTAGCGGGGCCGCGGGGGAGACCCAGTACTTC.

The V gene is TRBV4-1, the J gene TRBJ1-3, with 9 bases identical to TRBD1. V gave up 3 bases and J gave up 6 bases; unmatched junction bases: 18. In germline, CDR1 is MGHRA, CDR2 YSYEKL. The CDR3 has 19 amino acids. DNA for the CDR3: TGCGCCAGCAGCCAGCAAAGCCCCGGGACAGGGAGGATTCTAAACACCATATATTTT. Translated, it gives CASSQQSPGTGRILNTIYF.

CDR3 residues: CASSELAGNQETQYF. CDR3 sequence (DNA): TGTGCCAGCAGTGAACTAGCGGGGAACCAAGAGACCCAGTACTTC. This chain links TRBV6-1 with TRBJ2-5; 9 bases map to TRBD2. Germline CDR1 reads MNHNS; CDR2 reads SASEGT. The CDR3 spans 15 residues. V trimming: 2 bases; J trimming: 0 bases; junction bases outside the gene matches: 1.

The rearrangement joins TRBV12-5 to TRBJ2-7; tentatively, D is TRBD1 (6 bases). Per germline, CDR1 LGHNT and CDR2 FRNRAP. Trimming cost V 1 base and J 0 bases, with 13 bases left between them. The CDR3 sequence is 16 residues long. CDR3 sequence reads: CASGLATGFSSYEQYF. In DNA, the CDR3 is TGTGCTAGTGGTTTGGCCACAGGGTTTAGCTCCTACGAGCAGTACTTC.

The J gene is TRBJ2-1, the V gene TRBV9, with 10 positions matching TRBD2. There are 19 residues in the CDR3. Trimming at V came to 0 bases and at J to 1 base, leaving 10 bases not matched to a gene. CDR1 and CDR2 from the germline V gene are SGDLS and YYNGEE. This CDR3 reads CASSVAGLAGVGSYNEQFF. CDR3 bases: TGTGCCAGCAGCGTAGCTGGGCTAGCGGGAGTAGGGTCCTACAATGAGCAGTTCTTC.

The gene calls are TRBV6-1 and TRBJ1-2; no clear D. The CDR3 consists of 11 residues. Deletions cut 3 bases from V and 8 bases from J, with 7 bases between. Germline V CDR1 and CDR2: MNHNS, SASEGT. CDR3 region: CASSDWSGYTF. Here the CDR3 DNA reads TGTGCCAGCAGTGATTGGTCGGGCTACACCTTC.

The genes are TRBV12-3 or TRBV12-4 and TRBJ1-2; 8 bases align to TRBD1. This CDR3 is 12 amino acids long. J was trimmed by 14 bases and V by 6 bases; bases with no gene match: 11. For the CDR3, the DNA is TGTGCCAGCAGACTCGACAGGGGCAAGATTACCTTC. It yields the protein CASRLDRGKITF.

The rearrangement links TRBV23-1 to TRBJ1-2, with a weak D call TRBD1 (5 bases). Being an ORF, TRBV23-1 has a function that is uncertain. CDR3 length: 14 amino acids. The ends were cut back, 6 bases at V and 13 bases at J, with 24 bases in the middle. The CDR3 nucleotides are TGCGCCAGCAGACCTACCACCGTGGGACCCCCACCCACCTTC. It yields the protein CASRPTTVGPPPTF.

The chain combines TRBV6-2 or TRBV6-3 with TRBJ2-5, with TRBD2 identical over 11 bases. With 0 bases clipped from V and 5 bases from J, the junction kept 5 bases outside the gene matches. Germline CDR1 is MNHEY and CDR2 is SVGEGT. The CDR3 loop spans 16 amino acids. The CDR3 here is CASSYSSGGAWETQYF. The CDR3 DNA follows: TGTGCCAGCAGTTACTCTAGCGGGGGGGCGTGGGAGACCCAGTACTTC.

This chain connects TRBV7-2 to TRBJ1-5; the D gene is possibly TRBD1 (6 bases). V shed 1 base and J shed 7 bases, with 14 bases lying between them. The germline gives CDR1 SGHTA, CDR2 FQGNSA. This CDR3 contains 15 residues. The CDR3 here is CASSLGSGGRQPQHF. The CDR3 DNA reads TGTGCCAGCAGCTTAGGTTCCGGGGGCAGGCAGCCCCAGCATTTT. Full variable domain (outside the CDR3, taken from reference TRBV7-2 and TRBJ1-5): GAGVSQSPSNKVTEKGKDVELRCDPISGHTALYWYRQSLGQGLEFLIYFQGNSAPDKSGLPSDRFSAERTGGSVSTLTIQRTQQEDSAVYLCASSLGSGGRQPQHFGDGTRLSIL.